Below are 30 T cell receptor beta chains sequenced from a single sample in a study of blood T cells in healthy people across ages. The authors ran a second PCR of about 6 to 12 cycles using a sample-barcoded 5' primer and a J-beta primer mix. Via MiXCR, TCRdb re-called the 5' RACE reads, giving one row per CDR3 protein. The sample yields fewer than 2 million distinct CDR3 sequences, roughly two fifths seen once. The sequencing input was blood. Every receptor here comes from a human donor in good health.

This clonotype was counted between two and nine times. The chain carries TRBV5-1 and TRBJ2-2; 12 bases are shared with TRBD2. After removal of 3 bases from V and 6 bases from J, the junction contained 15 bases not matched to a gene. CDR1 SGHRS and CDR2 YFSETQ come from the germline V gene. This CDR3 contains 19 residues. The CDR3 DNA reads TGCGCCAGCAGCTCGCTCCCGGGACTAGCGGGCGAGGGGGCCGGGGAGCTGTTTTTT. Protein sequence: CASSSLPGLAGEGAGELFF.

This clonotype was seen more than once but under ten times. The chain is built from TRBV28 and TRBJ2-1; TRBD2 matches 10 bases. J gave up 9 bases and V 5 bases, and 10 bases lay outside the gene matches. The CDR3 extends over 15 amino acids. Germline CDR1 MDHEN, CDR2 SYDVKM. The CDR3 loop reads CASSPPLAGNFEQFF. CDR3 nucleotide sequence: TGTGCCAGCAGTCCGCCACTAGCGGGGAACTTTGAGCAGTTCTTC.

The CDR3 nucleotides are TGTGCCAGCAGCCGACCAACAGGGACGTGGGTGGTGCGGTTCTTC. Protein: CASSRPTGTWVVRFF. The chain carries TRBV7-9 and TRBJ2-1, with D perhaps matching TRBD1 (6 bases). V was pared by 5 bases and J by 15 bases, with 26 bases between. Per germline, CDR1 SEHNR and CDR2 FQNEAQ (reference sequence). This CDR3 comprises 15 residues.

V is TRBV6-2 or TRBV6-3 and J is TRBJ2-2; D not resolved. The CDR3 runs to 14 residues. Trimming removed 3 bases at V and 6 bases at J, with 11 bases between. From germline, CDR1 is MNHEY and CDR2 SVGEGT. The CDR3 nucleotides read TGTGCCAGCAGTTATATAGACATGTCCGGGGAGCTGTTTTTT. Translating gives CASSYIDMSGELFF.

V gene TRBV29-1 combines with J gene TRBJ2-1, with D maybe TRBD1 (7 bases). Germline V gene data show CDR1 as SQVTM and CDR2 as ANQGSEA. The CDR3 has 12 residues. V shed 8 bases and J shed 7 bases, with 15 bases lying between them. CDR3 protein: CSLGQAGNEQFF. The CDR3 DNA reads TGCAGCCTCGGACAGGCGGGGAATGAGCAGTTCTTC.

This sequence joins TRBV28 and TRBJ2-7; 10 bases agree with TRBD2. With V trimmed by 5 bases and J by 2 bases, 6 bases remained unmatched. CDR3 size: 15 residues. Germline V CDR1 and CDR2: MDHEN, SYDVKM. The CDR3 DNA sequence: TGTGCCAGCAGTGCTACCGGACTAGCGGCCTACGAGCAGTACTTC. This codes for CASSATGLAAYEQYF.

The DNA for the CDR3 is TGTGCCAGCAGCTTGGGCGGGGGGGCGAGAGCAGATACGCAGTATTTT. Protein product: CASSLGGGARADTQYF. This chain uses TRBV7-3 with TRBJ2-3; TRBD2 agrees at 9 bases. CDR3 size: 16 residues. Germline V gene sequence: CDR1 SGHTA, CDR2 FQGTGA. The V gene end was trimmed by 3 bases and the J gene end by 4 bases; junction bases not matched to a gene: 8.

This chain links TRBV27 with TRBJ1-6; TRBD1 agrees at 8 bases. The CDR3 contains 15 residues. The V gene's germline CDR1 is MNHEY and CDR2 SMNVEV (reference sequence). V lost 2 bases and J lost 9; bases outside the gene matches: 6. In DNA form, the CDR3 reads TGTGCCAGCAGTTTAAGCAGGGGGCACAGTTCACCCCTCCACTTT. As protein: CASSLSRGHSSPLHF.

The chain uses TRBV12-3 or TRBV12-4 and TRBJ2-5; D gene uncertain. CDR3 size: 11 residues. Between the trimmed V and J ends, which lost 6 bases and 11 bases, there was a span of 13 bases. CDR3 in amino acids: CASSSDFKQYF. The CDR3 region has the DNA TGTGCCAGCAGCTCTGACTTCAAGCAGTACTTC.

The chain links TRBV7-9 to TRBJ1-2; D perhaps matches TRBD1 (5 bases). V was clipped by 5 bases and J by 5 bases, with 15 bases between them. The CDR3 totals 14 residues. The V gene's germline CDR1 is SEHNR and CDR2 FQNEAQ (reference sequence). CDR3 DNA sequence: TGTGCCAGCAGCCCGGGGCACGATCGGTATGGCTACACCTTC. Protein: CASSPGHDRYGYTF. Looking up the rest from reference TRBV7-9 and TRBJ1-2 gives the full variable domain: DTGVSQNPRHKITKRGQNVTFRCDPISEHNRLYWYRQTLGQGPEFLTYFQNEAQLEKSRLLSDRFSAERPKGSFSTLEIQRTEQGDSAMYLCASSPGHDRYGYTFGSGTRLTVV.

This clonotype was counted only a few times. This chain joins TRBV12-3 or TRBV12-4 and TRBJ2-5; perhaps TRBD1 as D (6 bases). There are 15 residues in the CDR3. Between the trimmed V and J ends, which lost 4 bases and 4 bases, there was a span of 16 bases. CDR3 nucleotides: TGTGCCAGCAGTTCACGGGACATAGGGAGAGAGACCCAGTACTTC. Translation gives CASSSRDIGRETQYF.

This clonotype was seen a handful of times. The chain has TRBV20-1 and TRBJ2-3, with 11 positions matching TRBD2. This CDR3 is built from 17 residues. The junction had 16 bases not matched to a gene; V was cut back by 6 bases and J by 5 bases. Germline V gives CDR1 DFQATT, CDR2 SNEGSKA (reference sequence). The CDR3 loop reads CSATGGKTSGVVDTQYF. Here the CDR3 DNA reads TGCAGTGCCACCGGGGGGAAGACTAGCGGGGTCGTAGATACGCAGTATTTT.

The rearrangement uses TRBV7-7 and TRBJ2-5; 8 nucleotides align to TRBD1. The ends lost 9 bases at V and 5 bases at J; junction bases unmatched: 20. Germline V gene sequence: CDR1 SSHAT, CDR2 FNYEAQ (reference sequence). This CDR3 spans 17 amino acids. CDR3 in DNA: TGTGCCAGGCCTCGCGGGACAGGCTTTTTCGTACAGGAGACCCAGTACTTC. Its protein is CARPRGTGFFVQETQYF.

This clonotype has a handful of counts. This sequence joins TRBV4-2 and TRBJ2-7, with 12 bases aligning to TRBD2. Germline V CDR1 and CDR2: LGHNA, YNFKEQ. Trimming cost V 1 base and J 2 bases; bases outside gene matches: 0. The CDR3 covers 15 residues. In DNA form, the CDR3 reads TGTGCCAGCAGCCAAGGACTAGCGGGAGCCTACGAGCAGTACTTC. It translates to CASSQGLAGAYEQYF.

The CDR3 protein is CSATNDREGGYTF. The CDR3 DNA follows: TGCAGTGCTACGAATGACAGGGAGGGCGGCTACACCTTC. The chain employs TRBV20-1 and TRBJ1-2, with 7 positions matching TRBD1. The CDR3 contains 13 residues. J gave up 8 bases and V 4 bases, and 10 bases lay outside the gene matches. Germline loops: CDR1 DFQATT, CDR2 SNEGSKA (reference sequence).

CDR3 bases: TGTGCCATCAGTGAGCCCGGACAGGGTTTGGGCCACAATGAGCAGTTCTTC. Residues: CAISEPGQGLGHNEQFF. The chain uses TRBV10-3 and TRBJ2-1, with TRBD1 matching over 8 bases. The V gene's germline CDR1 is ENHRY and CDR2 SYGVKD. The CDR3 is 17 amino acids. The trim removed 2 bases at V and 5 bases at J, leaving 11 bases unmatched.

The chain couples TRBV20-1 to TRBJ2-1; TRBD2 is a possible D gene (6 bases). Germline V lookup: CDR1 DFQATT, CDR2 SNEGSKA (reference sequence). The CDR3 covers 14 residues. The CDR3 is CSDYRGTVYNEQFF. CDR3 sequence (DNA): TGCAGCGATTATCGGGGGACGGTATACAATGAGCAGTTCTTC.

The sample holds a few counts of this clonotype. J is TRBJ1-1 and V is TRBV5-6; TRBD1 is a possible D gene (5 bases). CDR3 length equals 15 residues. Germline assignment: CDR1 SGHDT and CDR2 YYEEEE. V was clipped by 4 bases and J by 0 bases, with 13 bases between them. DNA of the CDR3: TGTGCCAGCAGCCATGGGGACCCGATGAACACTGAAGCTTTCTTT. Amino acids: CASSHGDPMNTEAFF.

The chain joins TRBV4-3 to TRBJ1-2; D is possibly TRBD1 (5 bases). CDR3 length: 18 amino acids. The ends were cut back, 3 bases at V and 5 bases at J, with 25 bases in the middle. CDR1 is LGHNA and CDR2 is YSLEER in the germline V gene. The CDR3, as DNA: TGCGCCAGCAGCCATGTAACACAGGATTACCCCGCGATTTATGGCTACACCTTC. This codes for CASSHVTQDYPAIYGYTF.

This clonotype was recorded a few times. V gene TRBV12-3 or TRBV12-4 combines with J gene TRBJ1-2; D remains ambiguous. V lost 4 bases and J 3 bases, leaving 12 bases between the germline ends. This CDR3 is 14 amino acids long. CDR3 residues: CASSSSRWDYGYTF. CDR3 sequence (DNA): TGTGCCAGCAGTTCGAGCCGGTGGGACTATGGCTACACCTTC.

The chain couples TRBV12-3 or TRBV12-4 to TRBJ1-1, with D hard to call. Trimming stripped 5 bases from V and 5 bases from J, with 15 bases between. This CDR3 region has 14 residues. The DNA of the CDR3 is TGTGCCAGCAGTGGGCGTCCTTTCCGTACTGAAGCTTTCTTT. This codes for CASSGRPFRTEAFF.

This clonotype turned up a few times. A read error may produce the germline difference seen at one junction end. The V and J genes are TRBV20-1 and TRBJ1-2; maybe TRBD1 (5 bases). Per the germline V gene, CDR1 is DFQATT and CDR2 is SNEGSKA (reference sequence). CDR3 length: 11 amino acids. The CDR3 nucleotides read TGCGGTGCCGGGACCGACTATGGCTACACCTTC. Protein: CGAGTDYGYTF.

The chain links TRBV15 to TRBJ2-1, with D tentatively TRBD1 (6 bases). The germline V gene has CDR1 LNHNV and CDR2 YYDKDF (reference sequence). This CDR3 contains 12 residues. The V and J ends lost 5 bases and 10 bases respectively, with 12 bases between them. The CDR3 region has the DNA TGTGCCACCAGCGGCAGGGGCCGAGAGCAGTTCTTC. This encodes CATSGRGREQFF.

The genes are TRBV6-2 or TRBV6-3 and TRBJ2-5, with 8 bases that match TRBD2. Per germline, CDR1 MNHEY and CDR2 SVGEGT. CDR3 length: 15 amino acids. The J segment lost 2 bases and the V segment lost 7 bases, leaving 9 bases of the junction unmatched. CDR3 DNA sequence: TGTGCCAGCAAAAGCGCGGGGGGCCCACAAGAGACCCAGTACTTC. Translated: CASKSAGGPQETQYF.

The V gene is TRBV7-2, the J gene TRBJ1-4, with D possibly matching TRBD1 (5 bases). In germline, CDR1 is SGHTA, CDR2 FQGNSA. This CDR3 has 15 amino acids. V was shortened by 5 bases and J by 3 bases, with 13 bases between the two germline ends. CDR3 bases: TGTGCCAGCAGCAGAGATACAGGAGCTAATGAAAAACTGTTTTTT. Translated: CASSRDTGANEKLFF. The whole variable domain, remainder taken from reference TRBV7-2 and TRBJ1-4, is GAGVSQSPSNKVTEKGKDVELRCDPISGHTALYWYRQSLGQGLEFLIYFQGNSAPDKSGLPSDRFSAERTGGSVSTLTIQRTQQEDSAVYLCASSRDTGANEKLFFGSGTQLSVL.

Here the CDR3 DNA reads TGTGCCAGCAGCCGGGACAGGGGTCAGCACTATGGCTACACCTTC. Protein sequence: CASSRDRGQHYGYTF. V is TRBV7-9 and J is TRBJ1-2, with TRBD1 matching 10 bases. V lost 5 bases and J lost 3; bases outside the gene matches: 6. The CDR3 loop spans 15 amino acids. Germline CDR1 is SEHNR and CDR2 is FQNEAQ (reference sequence). Complete variable domain (other parts from reference TRBV7-9 and TRBJ1-2): DTGVSQNPRHKITKRGQNVTFRCDPISEHNRLYWYRQTLGQGPEFLTYFQNEAQLEKSRLLSDRFSAERPKGSFSTLEIQRTEQGDSAMYLCASSRDRGQHYGYTFGSGTRLTVV.

This clonotype was detected ten times or more. The chain has TRBV7-2 and TRBJ1-4, with a tentative D call TRBD1 (5 bases). Trimming took off 6 bases at V and 2 bases at J, with 10 bases between the two ends. Per germline, CDR1 SGHTA and CDR2 FQGNSA. This CDR3 has 14 residues. The CDR3 DNA follows: TGTGCCAGCAGTTTATGGGGGACTAATGAAAAACTGTTTTTT. Encoded protein: CASSLWGTNEKLFF.

This clonotype was seen a handful of times. This sequence joins TRBV4-1 and TRBJ1-5, with a possible D match to TRBD1 (5 bases). Germline V CDR1 and CDR2: MGHRA, YSYEKL. The CDR3 runs to 15 residues. V lost 0 bases and J 3 bases, leaving 9 bases between the germline ends. This CDR3 reads CASSQDATDNQPQHF. The CDR3 DNA follows: TGCGCCAGCAGCCAAGATGCGACAGACAATCAGCCCCAGCATTTT.

The chain links TRBV7-9 to TRBJ2-7; D perhaps matches TRBD2 (5 bases). V shed 2 bases and J shed 4 bases, with 18 bases lying between them. Germline V gives CDR1 SEHNR, CDR2 FQNEAQ (reference sequence). The CDR3 runs 16 residues. The CDR3 is CASSLFTGKALYEQYF. The DNA of the CDR3 is TGTGCCAGCAGCTTATTTACGGGGAAAGCTTTGTACGAGCAGTACTTC.

The V gene is TRBV7-3, the J gene TRBJ1-2; 7 bases line up with TRBD1. CDR1 SGHTA and CDR2 FQGTGA come from the germline V gene. V dropped 5 bases and J dropped 3; count of bases not matched to a gene: 9. The CDR3 is 15 residues long. The CDR3 nucleotides are TGTGCCAGCAGCCCCGATGGGACAGAAGACTATGGCTACACCTTC. Protein sequence: CASSPDGTEDYGYTF.